This TCR beta chain was identified during a study of CD8 T cells in Susac syndrome. The wider study: Intravenous immunoglobulin alone or corticosteroids were being given to patients with Susac syndrome at blood draw, unless they were therapy-naive. Whole-study results and caveats: CD8+ clones in Susac expanded most in TEMRA cells and active patients.

RNA was extracted with the RNeasy kit, and a quantity of about 0.45 to 1 ug was reverse transcribed using random hexamers. Across 54 Vbeta and 13 Jbeta, immunoSEQ multiplex PCR amplified TCR beta CDR3. TCRdb passed the immunoSEQ multiplex PCR reads through MiXCR, listing each CDR3 protein once. Here the sample spans more than 95,000 distinct CDR3 sequences, about 95% being singletons. The V gene's germline CDR1 is SEHNR and CDR2 FQNEAQ (reference sequence). V dropped 1 base and J dropped 6 bases, with 10 bases sitting between them. The length of the CDR3 is 13 residues. Patients with Susac syndrome met diagnostic criteria defined recently for definite or probable disease. With respect to this clonotype: The antigen remains unidentified.

This TCR derives from a human donor with Susac syndrome. The genes are TRBV7-9 and TRBJ2-7; the D gene is possibly TRBD2 (7 bases). Sequencing was done on a sample of CD8+ T cells from PBMCs. The CDR3 coding sequence is TGTGCCAGCAGCTTAGTGGGGGGGGCCGAGCAGTACTTC. This encodes CASSLVGGAEQYF.